This passage covers 22 T cell receptor beta chains from one sample sequenced in a study of early T cells in non-severe SARS-CoV-2 infection. MiXCR was run by TCRdb on the 5' RACE reads, yielding one entry per CDR3 protein. Of about 35,000 distinct CDR3 sequences in the sample, 5% to 6.5% were seen once. The sequencing input was whole blood. All receptors derive from an adult who was a healthcare worker with PCR-confirmed SARS-CoV-2 infection or an uninfected control (not recorded which).

This clonotype was seen at least ten times. This chain connects TRBV19 to TRBJ1-5; D is unclear. V lost 3 bases and J 3 bases, leaving 6 bases between the germline ends. The CDR3 has 13 amino acids. Germline V gene data show CDR1 as LNHDA and CDR2 as SQIVND (reference sequence). Written as DNA, the CDR3 is TGTGCCAGTAGTATCAACCCCAATCAGCCCCAGCATTTT. It is translated as CASSINPNQPQHF.

The genes are TRBV30 and TRBJ1-2; 10 bases map to TRBD1. Trimming took 2 bases from V and 6 from J; bases not matched to a gene: 3. This CDR3 has 13 residues. Germline CDR1 and CDR2: GTSNPN and SVGIG (reference sequence). CDR3 coding DNA: TGTGCCTGGAGTCCGGACAGGGGGAATGGCTACACCTTC. Translated, it gives CAWSPDRGNGYTF.

This clonotype was seen only a few times. The rearrangement links TRBV20-1 to TRBJ1-4; tentatively, D is TRBD1 (5 bases). The V end lost 6 bases, the J end lost 6 bases, and 11 bases lay between the germline ends. The CDR3 has 12 residues. From germline, CDR1 is DFQATT and CDR2 SNEGSKA (reference sequence). The CDR3 coding sequence is TGCAGTGCCCGGGACTGGGATGAAAAACTGTTTTTT. Translated: CSARDWDEKLFF.

This clonotype was seen at least ten times. The chain is built from TRBV5-1 and TRBJ2-1; D is perhaps TRBD1 (6 bases). CDR1 is SGHRS, CDR2 YFSETQ, per germline. CDR3 length equals 15 residues. Trimming left V 2 bases short and J 2 bases short, with 11 bases between. The CDR3, as DNA: TGCGCCAGCAGCTTTGCAGGGGTCGCCTACAATGAGCAGTTCTTC. Residues: CASSFAGVAYNEQFF.

This clonotype occurred many times. V usage is TRBV6-5 and J usage is TRBJ2-5, with TRBD1 identical over 8 bases. The CDR3 runs to 14 residues. Germline V CDR1 and CDR2: MNHEY, SVGAGI. V shed 5 bases, J shed 2 bases, and the junction held 4 bases outside the gene matches. This chain's CDR3 is CASSQGQGQETQYF. CDR3 sequence (DNA): TGTGCCAGCAGTCAAGGACAGGGACAAGAGACCCAGTACTTC.

Many counts were recorded for this clonotype. The V and J genes are TRBV7-6 and TRBJ1-1, with D uncertain. Germline V gene data show CDR1 as SGHVS and CDR2 as FNYEAQ. V lost 8 bases and J 4 bases, leaving 14 bases between the germline ends. The length of the CDR3 is 13 residues. CDR3 nucleotides: TGTGCCAGCTACACCTCGCCGGGCACTGAAGCTTTCTTT. This gives the protein CASYTSPGTEAFF.

This clonotype was observed a handful of times. The chain employs TRBV21-1 and TRBJ2-4; TRBD1, the table's D call, was not compared with the DNA. TRBV21-1 is a pseudogene segment. The CDR3 covers 16 residues. CDR3 amino acids: CASSKGIAGGKNIQYF. The CDR3 DNA reads TGTGCCAGCAGCAAAGGAATAGCTGGGGGGAAAAACATTCAGTACTTC.

This clonotype was counted ten times or more. The chain recombines TRBV7-6 with TRBJ1-1; D ambiguous. The CDR3 loop spans 14 amino acids. V lost 5 bases, J lost 5 bases, and 15 bases lay in between. Germline CDR1 reads SGHVS; CDR2 reads FNYEAQ. CDR3 in DNA: TGTGCCAGCAGCCGAAACACCCGGGGTACTGAAGCTTTCTTT. The encoded protein is CASSRNTRGTEAFF.

This clonotype was recorded a few times. The rearrangement uses TRBV20-1 and TRBJ2-7; 7 nucleotides agree with TRBD1. CDR3 length: 13 residues. CDR1 and CDR2 (germline): DFQATT, SNEGSKA (reference sequence). V was pared by 5 bases and J by 2 bases, with 6 bases of the junction left unmatched. The CDR3 bases are TGCAGTGCTTTAACAGGGGCCCCCTACGAGCAGTACTTC. It yields the protein CSALTGAPYEQYF.

This clonotype was seen ten or more times. V gene TRBV12-3 or TRBV12-4 combines with J gene TRBJ2-5; D not resolved. This CDR3 has 14 amino acids. V lost 5 bases and J 2 bases, leaving 12 bases between the germline ends. The CDR3 sequence is CASSPRAVQETQYF. CDR3 coding DNA: TGTGCCAGCAGTCCCCGCGCAGTGCAAGAGACCCAGTACTTC.

In this sample, this clonotype turned up many times. This chain links TRBV11-2 with TRBJ2-3, with 8 bases that match TRBD1. CDR3 length: 16 amino acids. Germline CDR1 SGHAT, CDR2 FQNNGV. After removal of 4 bases from V and 4 bases from J, the junction contained 10 bases not matched to a gene. CDR3 sequence (DNA): TGTGCCAGCAGCTCGGACAGGGTGGGCGCCGCAGATACGCAGTATTTT. This sequence encodes CASSSDRVGAADTQYF. The whole variable domain, filled in from reference TRBV11-2 and TRBJ2-3, reads EAGVAQSPRYKIIEKRQSVAFWCNPISGHATLYWYQQILGQGPKLLIQFQNNGVVDDSQLPKDRFSAERLKGVDSTLKIQPAKLEDSAVYLCASSSDRVGAADTQYFGPGTRLTVL.

This clonotype appeared a few times. This chain links TRBV25-1 with TRBJ1-2, with D unclear. The V and J ends lost 3 bases and 8 bases respectively, with 7 bases between them. The germline gives CDR1 MGHDK, CDR2 SYGVNS. This CDR3 contains 11 residues. CDR3 protein: CASSDVAGYTF. In DNA form, the CDR3 reads TGTGCCAGCAGTGACGTTGCCGGCTACACCTTC.

This clonotype was seen at least ten times. This chain connects TRBV28 to TRBJ2-1, with 9 nucleotides matching TRBD1. The CDR3 loop spans 16 amino acids. Germline loops: CDR1 MDHEN, CDR2 SYDVKM. Trimming at V came to 5 bases and at J to 4 bases, leaving 9 bases not matched to a gene. In nucleotides, the CDR3 is TGTGCCAGCAGTCCGGAGACAGGGGGAAATTACAATGAGCAGTTCTTC. Amino acids: CASSPETGGNYNEQFF. The entire variable domain, with the rest obtained from reference TRBV28 and TRBJ2-1, is as follows: DVKVTQSSRYLVKRTGEKVFLECVQDMDHENMFWYRQDPGLGLRLIYFSYDVKMKEKGDIPEGYSVSREKKERFSLILESASTNQTSMYLCASSPETGGNYNEQFFGPGTRLTVL.

This clonotype was observed many times. V is TRBV7-9 and J is TRBJ1-6; D uncertain. V gave up 1 base and J gave up 0 bases, with 7 bases separating them. Per the germline V gene, CDR1 is SEHNR and CDR2 is FQNEAQ (reference sequence). The CDR3 has 16 residues. The CDR3 coding sequence is TGTGCCAGCAGCTTAGACTCGTCCTCCTATAATTCACCCCTCCACTTT. Encoded protein: CASSLDSSSYNSPLHF.

This clonotype was observed at least ten times. The chain employs TRBV18 and TRBJ2-1; 7 bases align to TRBD1. Germline V gives CDR1 KGHSH, CDR2 LQKENI. The CDR3 runs 14 residues. V lost 5 bases and J lost 8; bases outside the gene matches: 9. CDR3 in DNA: TGTGCCAGCTCAGGGGACAGTGGAATCCATGAGCAGTTCTTC. Protein: CASSGDSGIHEQFF.

This clonotype was seen at least ten times. This chain links TRBV27 with TRBJ2-2; 13 bases are shared with TRBD2. This CDR3 contains 15 residues. The ends lost 4 bases at V and 7 bases at J; junction bases unmatched: 3. From germline, CDR1 is MNHEY and CDR2 SMNVEV (reference sequence). The CDR3 DNA follows: TGTGCCAGCAGTTCAGGACTAGCGGGGGACGGGGAGCTGTTTTTT. Protein product: CASSSGLAGDGELFF.

This clonotype was seen at least ten times. DNA for the CDR3: TGTGCCAGCAGCGGACTAGCGGTGTCTAGCACAGATACGCAGTATTTT. Translated, it gives CASSGLAVSSTDTQYF. J is TRBJ2-3 and V is TRBV7-2, with TRBD2 matching 10 bases. Germline CDR1 and CDR2: SGHTA and FQGNSA. This CDR3 contains 16 residues. Trimming cost V 5 bases and J 0 bases; bases outside gene matches: 5.

This clonotype was seen a handful of times. This chain links TRBV4-3 with TRBJ2-7; D could derive from TRBD1 or TRBD2 (5 bases each). The CDR3 contains 14 residues. Per germline, CDR1 LGHNA and CDR2 YSLEER. V lost 0 bases to trimming and J lost 2 bases, with 8 bases between them. The CDR3 spells CASSQDGTPYEQYF. DNA for the CDR3: TGCGCCAGCAGCCAAGATGGGACCCCCTACGAGCAGTACTTC.

At least ten counts were recorded for this clonotype. The chain has TRBV7-9 and TRBJ1-1; D perhaps matches TRBD1 (5 bases). V dropped 5 bases and J dropped 0 bases, with 13 bases sitting between them. Germline CDR1 and CDR2: SEHNR and FQNEAQ (reference sequence). CDR3 length: 15 amino acids. Written as DNA, the CDR3 is TGTGCCAGCAGCCCCAGGACATATATGAACACTGAAGCTTTCTTT. Translating it yields CASSPRTYMNTEAFF.

This clonotype was counted between two and nine times. The chain recombines TRBV12-3 or TRBV12-4 with TRBJ1-1, with 7 bases fitting TRBD1. The CDR3 sequence is 14 residues long. J lost 5 bases, V lost 7 bases, and 10 bases had no gene match. This CDR3 reads CASTPSGRGTEAFF. For the CDR3, the DNA is TGTGCCAGCACACCGTCTGGCAGGGGGACTGAAGCTTTCTTT.

The rearrangement links TRBV5-1 to TRBJ2-3; D gene ambiguous. This CDR3 has 13 amino acids. V lost 4 bases and J 0 bases, leaving 6 bases between the germline ends. CDR1 is SGHRS, CDR2 YFSETQ, per germline. The CDR3 sequence is CASSTTSTDTQYF. CDR3 DNA sequence: TGCGCCAGCAGCACCACAAGCACAGATACGCAGTATTTT.

This clonotype was observed many times. The chain recombines TRBV18 with TRBJ2-2; the match to TRBD1 covers 7 bases. This CDR3 is 14 amino acids long. Germline loops: CDR1 KGHSH, CDR2 LQKENI. J was trimmed by 4 bases and V by 4 bases; bases with no gene match: 3. Here the CDR3 reads CASSQGQTTGELFF. The CDR3 DNA is TGTGCCAGCTCACAGGGACAGACCACCGGGGAGCTGTTTTTT.